This TCR beta chain was recorded in a study of siplizumab effects on memory and regulatory T cells. Study conclusions and caveats: Alloreactive sequences traceable to unstimulated CD4+ memory cells were significantly reduced by siplizumab. Naive T cells appeared more varied than memory cells and looked like key alloresponse contributors.

Sequencing was performed with immunoSEQ multiplex PCR; in TCRdb, only in-frame clones are kept and a portion is missing. The profile covers fewer than 130,000 clones, with roughly 92% appearing a single time and 1% to 1.5% taken by the ten largest. The ends were cut back, 2 bases at V and 2 bases at J, with 12 bases in the middle. Germline CDR1 and CDR2: KGHSH and LQKENI. The CDR3 covers 15 residues. On this clone: The target antigen is unknown.

The clonotype originates from a human donor in good health. The sequenced sample consisted of CD4+ T cells sorted from blood. The chain joins TRBV18 to TRBJ1-1, with unresolved D. The CDR3, as DNA: TGTGCCAGCTCACCAAATCGTCGGTCAAACACTGAAGCTTTCTTT. Translation gives CASSPNRRSNTEAFF. The variable domain in full, with the rest retrieved from reference TRBV18 and TRBJ1-1, is NAGVMQNPRHLVRRRGQEARLRCSPMKGHSHVYWYRQLPEEGLKFMVYLQKENIIDESGMPKERFSAEFPKEGPSILRIQQVVRGDSAAYFCASSPNRRSNTEAFFGQGTRLTVV.